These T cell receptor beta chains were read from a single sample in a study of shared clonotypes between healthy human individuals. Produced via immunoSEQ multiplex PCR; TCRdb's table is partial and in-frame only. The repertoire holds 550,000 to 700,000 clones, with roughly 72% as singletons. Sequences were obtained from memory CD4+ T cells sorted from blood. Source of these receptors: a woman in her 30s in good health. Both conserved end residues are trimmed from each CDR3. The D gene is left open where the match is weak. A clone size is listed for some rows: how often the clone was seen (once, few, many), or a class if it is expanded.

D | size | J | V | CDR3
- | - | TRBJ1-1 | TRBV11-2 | ASSMGLMNTEAF
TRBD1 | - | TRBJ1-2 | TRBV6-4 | ASSDTRQGETGGYT
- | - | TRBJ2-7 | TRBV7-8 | ASSPDRVYEQY
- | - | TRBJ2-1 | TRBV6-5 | ASSPPGRAYNEQF
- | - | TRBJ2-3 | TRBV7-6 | ASSFTLGDTQY
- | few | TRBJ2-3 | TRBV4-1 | ASSQENRVSTDTQY
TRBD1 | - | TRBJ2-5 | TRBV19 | ASSTRQGSETQY
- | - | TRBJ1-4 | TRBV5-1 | ASSHRGRAGEKLF
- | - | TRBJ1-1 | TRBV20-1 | SVARGTEAF
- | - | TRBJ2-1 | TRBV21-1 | ANSSPGNEQF
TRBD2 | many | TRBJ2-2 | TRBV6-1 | ASSEGLAGPSNTGELF
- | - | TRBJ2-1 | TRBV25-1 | ASSAGNEQF
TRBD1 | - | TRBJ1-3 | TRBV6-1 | ASGKRTGHGNTIY
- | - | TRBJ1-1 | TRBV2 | ASVESSGGTEAF
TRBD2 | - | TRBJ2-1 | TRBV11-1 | ASSLVAGGYNEQF
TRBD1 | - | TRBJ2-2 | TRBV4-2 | ASSLIGRTGTTSNTGELF
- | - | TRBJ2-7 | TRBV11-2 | ASSPEWQGHEQY
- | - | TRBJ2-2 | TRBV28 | ASSPGIGGNAGELF
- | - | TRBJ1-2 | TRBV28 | ASSFVQSYT
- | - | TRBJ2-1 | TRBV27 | ASSYGSEQF
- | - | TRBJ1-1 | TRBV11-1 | ASSLHREEAF
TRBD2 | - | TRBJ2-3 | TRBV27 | ASSPRLAGEVPDTQY
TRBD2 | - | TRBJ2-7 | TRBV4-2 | ASSRTEGGASGWYEQY
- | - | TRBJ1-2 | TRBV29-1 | SVAGTYGYT
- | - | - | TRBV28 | ASSLYGGSSYEQY
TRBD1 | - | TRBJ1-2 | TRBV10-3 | AISAGQANYGYT
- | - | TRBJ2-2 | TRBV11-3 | ASSYNSYGELF
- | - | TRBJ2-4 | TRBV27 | ASMAARTKNIQY
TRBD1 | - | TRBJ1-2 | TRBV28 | ASSYYRDRGGYT
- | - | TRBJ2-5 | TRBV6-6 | ASSRTGDWYQETQY
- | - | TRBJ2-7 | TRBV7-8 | ASSNPSYEQY
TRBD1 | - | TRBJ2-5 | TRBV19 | ASSMAGGQTQY
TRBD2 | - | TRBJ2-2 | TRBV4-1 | ASSQGGTSGRAPGELF
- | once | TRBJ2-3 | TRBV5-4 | ASSWSWDFSTDTQY
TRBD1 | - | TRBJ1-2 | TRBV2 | ANPGQPNYGYT
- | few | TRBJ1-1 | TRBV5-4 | ASSPQGVQTLGEAF
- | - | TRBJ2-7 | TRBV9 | ASSPRGAEHYEQY
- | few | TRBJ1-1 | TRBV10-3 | AISEEGGTNTEAF
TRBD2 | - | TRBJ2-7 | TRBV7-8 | ASRAGGSYEQY